The 18 T cell receptor beta chains presented below share a single source sample, sequenced in a study of shared clonotypes between healthy human individuals. The protocol was immunoSEQ multiplex PCR, while the TCRdb copy is restricted to in-frame clones and leaves out a portion. In the table there are under 600,000 clones, around 80% of which are singletons. Sequenced: PBMCs. These receptors all come from a woman between 40 and 55 years old in good health. Some clones in this sample may be carry-over from other donors' samples.

V gene TRBV25-1 combines with J gene TRBJ2-1; D possibly matches TRBD1 or TRBD2 (5 bases each). This CDR3 is 14 amino acids long. The V end was cut by 6 bases, the J end by 4 bases, with 13 bases between. Per the germline V gene, CDR1 is MGHDK and CDR2 is SYGVNS. The CDR3 bases are TGTGCCAGCAGGGGACCAACTATGTACAATGAGCAGTTCTTC. It specifies CASRGPTMYNEQFF.

A few counts support this clone. V and J are TRBV6-5 and TRBJ2-3; either TRBD1 or TRBD2 may fit D (5 bases each). The CDR3 runs 13 residues. Looked up from germline, CDR1 is MNHEY and CDR2 is SVGAGI. V shed 7 bases and J shed 3 bases, with 11 bases lying between them. CDR3 in amino acids: CASTGPGTDTQYF. The CDR3 DNA follows: TGTGCCAGCACGGGACCTGGGACAGATACGCAGTATTTT.

The V and J genes are TRBV28 and TRBJ2-7, with no clear D. Germline-derived CDR1 and CDR2 are MDHEN and SYDVKM. The CDR3 contains 12 residues. V shed 6 bases and J shed 1 base, with 7 bases lying between them. The CDR3 region is CASSSYSYEQYF. CDR3 DNA: TGTGCCAGCAGCTCCTATTCCTACGAGCAGTACTTC.

The rearrangement joins TRBV2 to TRBJ1-4; D is undetermined. The CDR3 extends over 13 amino acids. The V gene's germline CDR1 is SNHLY and CDR2 FYNNEI. Trimming shortened V by 1 base and J by 8 bases, and 8 bases separated the two germline ends. CDR3: CASSEELGEKLFF. In nucleotides, the CDR3 is TGTGCCAGCAGTGAAGAACTTGGGGAAAAACTGTTTTTT.

V usage is TRBV11-3 and J usage is TRBJ2-2, with 8 bases matching TRBD1. The CDR3 runs to 16 residues. Losses at the gene ends were 5 bases for V and 4 bases for J; bases not matched to a gene: 9. CDR1 and CDR2 from the germline V gene are SGHNT and YENEEA. The CDR3, as DNA: TGTGCCAGCAGCCTAGGCAGGGGGCGAAGCACCGGGGAGCTGTTTTTT. Translation gives CASSLGRGRSTGELFF.

This chain uses TRBV28 with TRBJ2-7, with 7 bases lining up with TRBD2. The CDR3 extends over 15 amino acids. Trimming at V came to 6 bases and at J to 2 bases, leaving 10 bases not matched to a gene. Germline values: CDR1 MDHEN, CDR2 SYDVKM. Written as DNA, the CDR3 is TGTGCCAGCAGCTCGGTGGGGCTAGCGGCCTACGAGCAGTACTTC. Translation gives CASSSVGLAAYEQYF.

Points on this clone: This may stem from a read error, because a much larger clone lies one nucleotide away. The rearrangement uses TRBV29-1 and TRBJ2-4; perhaps TRBD2 as D (6 bases). There are 13 residues in the CDR3. Germline V lookup: CDR1 SQVTM, CDR2 ANQGSEA. Trimming left V 6 bases short and J 5 bases short, with 14 bases between. CDR3 in DNA: TGCAGCGTAATACAGGAGGGGCAAAACATTCAGTACTTC. This codes for CSVIQEGQNIQYF.

V usage is TRBV7-6 and J usage is TRBJ2-7; D call uncertain. Germline CDR1 and CDR2: SGHVS and FNYEAQ. The CDR3 contains 13 residues. Trimming pared 3 bases from V and 3 bases from J, leaving 9 bases between. CDR3 DNA: TGTGCCAGCAGCTTGGACGGAAGCTACGAGCAGTACTTC. Translation: CASSLDGSYEQYF.

This clone turned up a few times. In nucleotides, the CDR3 is TGTGCCAGCAGTGAATCAAAGTCCTCTGGAAACACCATATATTTT. Protein sequence: CASSESKSSGNTIYF. V is TRBV25-1 and J is TRBJ1-3; D is unclear. Trimming removed 1 base from V and 0 bases from J, with 7 bases in between. In germline, CDR1 is MGHDK, CDR2 SYGVNS. The CDR3 loop spans 15 amino acids.

This chain links TRBV10-2 with TRBJ2-7; D assignment may be TRBD1 or TRBD2 (5 bases each). V lost 3 bases and J lost 2, with 11 bases in between. This CDR3 has 14 residues. In germline, CDR1 is WSHSY, CDR2 SAAADI. Here the CDR3 DNA reads TGCGCCAGCAGTGAAGGTCAGGGACCCTACGAGCAGTACTTC. Translation: CASSEGQGPYEQYF.

The DNA of the CDR3 is TGTGCCAGCAGCTTAGGGCCTAGCGGGGCTTACAATGAGCAGTTCTTC. Encoded protein: CASSLGPSGAYNEQFF. The chain links TRBV7-3 to TRBJ2-1; 9 bases are shared with TRBD2. Germline CDR1 reads SGHTA; CDR2 reads FQGTGA. V was pared by 2 bases and J by 4 bases, with 6 bases of the junction left unmatched. This CDR3 comprises 16 residues.

The sample holds one count of this clone. The rearrangement joins TRBV4-1 to TRBJ2-3, with 11 bases matching TRBD2. The CDR3 is made up of 14 amino acids. Trimming cost V 7 bases and J 5 bases; bases outside gene matches: 5. From germline, CDR1 is MGHRA and CDR2 YSYEKL. The CDR3 is CASKSLAGEDTQYF. CDR3 nucleotides: TGCGCCAGCAAATCACTAGCGGGAGAAGATACGCAGTATTTT.

The chain uses TRBV28 and TRBJ1-1; D might be TRBD1 (6 bases). V was trimmed by 6 bases and J by 10 bases, leaving 15 bases between them. Looked up from germline, CDR1 is MDHEN and CDR2 is SYDVKM. This CDR3 has 12 amino acids. The CDR3: CASSTGTLGAFF. As DNA, the CDR3 is TGTGCCAGCAGCACCGGGACACTGGGAGCTTTCTTT. Variable domain in full (rest from reference TRBV28 and TRBJ1-1): DVKVTQSSRYLVKRTGEKVFLECVQDMDHENMFWYRQDPGLGLRLIYFSYDVKMKEKGDIPEGYSVSREKKERFSLILESASTNQTSMYLCASSTGTLGAFFGQGTRLTVV.

The CDR3 sequence: CASSSSSGNTEAFF. CDR3 in DNA: TGTGCCAGCAGCTCTTCATCCGGAAACACTGAAGCTTTCTTT. The V call is TRBV7-9, the J call TRBJ1-1; D gene unclear. V lost 4 bases and J lost 2, with 11 bases in between. This CDR3 is built from 14 residues. Germline-derived CDR1 and CDR2 are SEHNR and FQNEAQ (reference sequence). The full variable domain, its missing parts supplied by reference TRBV7-9 and TRBJ1-1, is DTGVSQNPRHKITKRGQNVTFRCDPISEHNRLYWYRQTLGQGPEFLTYFQNEAQLEKSRLLSDRFSAERPKGSFSTLEIQRTEQGDSAMYLCASSSSSGNTEAFFGQGTRLTVV.

This rearrangement joins TRBV21-1 to TRBJ2-2; the D call TRBD2 from the table was never checked on the DNA. TRBV21-1 is described as a pseudogene. The CDR3 has 18 amino acids. The CDR3 protein is CASSKDPSGALNTGELFF. CDR3 coding DNA: TGTGCCAGCAGCAAAGACCCTAGCGGGGCCCTAAACACCGGGGAGCTGTTTTTT.

Worth noting for this clone: A far more abundant clone sits one base away, making this likely a read error. Other DNA sequences within the sample encode an identical CDR3. The V gene is TRBV2, the J gene TRBJ2-5; 11 bases fit TRBD2. This CDR3 contains 15 residues. Trimming cost V 10 bases and J 11 bases; bases outside gene matches: 18. Germline-derived CDR1 and CDR2 are SNHLY and FYNNEI. The CDR3 DNA sequence: TGTGCCACACCCGGGGCTAGCGGGAGGTCCTATGAGCAGTACTTC. Translated: CATPGASGRSYEQYF.

This chain uses TRBV28 with TRBJ1-4, with a weak D call TRBD1 (5 bases). V gave up 6 bases and J gave up 1 base, with 9 bases separating them. The CDR3 totals 14 residues. CDR1 and CDR2 (germline): MDHEN, SYDVKM. CDR3 sequence reads: CASSPGGTNEKLFF. Here the CDR3 DNA reads TGTGCCAGCAGCCCGGGGGGAACTAATGAAAAACTGTTTTTT.

The V call is TRBV7-2, the J call TRBJ1-5, with 10 bases lining up with TRBD1. With 4 bases clipped from V and 6 bases from J, the junction kept 3 bases outside the gene matches. Germline V lookup: CDR1 SGHTA, CDR2 FQGNSA. This CDR3 is built from 14 residues. The DNA for the CDR3 is TGTGCCAGCAGCTGGGACAGGGGTGGTCAGCCCCAGCATTTT. It encodes CASSWDRGGQPQHF.